The 12 T cell receptor beta chains listed next were all sequenced from one sample in a study of preoperative IRX-2 immunotherapy in early breast cancer. Here immunoSEQ multiplex PCR was the method, and the copy in TCRdb shows in-frame clones only, minus some. The table records tens of thousands of clones, around 91% of them present only once. Documented treatment: preoperative locoregional IRX-2 cytokine immunotherapy. Sample collection was performed from a patient treated with IRX-2 immunotherapy. These receptor sequences come from a human donor with breast cancer.

CDR3 region: CASSTTGVSSNEQFF. The DNA for the CDR3 is TGTGCCAGTAGTACTACGGGGGTCTCAAGCAATGAGCAGTTCTTC. V and J are TRBV19 and TRBJ2-1; a possible D gene is TRBD2 (6 bases). The germline CDR1 and CDR2 sequences are LNHDA and SQIVND (reference sequence). The CDR3 runs to 15 residues. V was pared by 4 bases and J by 6 bases, with 16 bases between. The full variable domain, in which reference TRBV19 and TRBJ2-1 provide the parts outside the CDR3, is DGGITQSPKYLFRKEGQNVTLSCEQNLNHDAMYWYRQDPGQGLRLIYYSQIVNDFQKGDIAEGYSVSREKKESFPLTVTSAQKNPTAFYLCASSTTGVSSNEQFFGPGTRLTVL.

The rearrangement links TRBV6-1 to TRBJ2-7, with D possibly being TRBD1 (5 bases). From germline, CDR1 is MNHNS and CDR2 SASEGT. The CDR3 is made up of 14 amino acids. Trimming stripped 7 bases from V and 4 bases from J, with 17 bases between. CDR3 sequence (DNA): TGTGCCAGCACCCCGAAGGCAGGGTTATACGAGCAGTACTTC. It codes for CASTPKAGLYEQYF.

The genes are TRBV10-2 and TRBJ1-5; no firm D call. Per the germline V gene, CDR1 is WSHSY and CDR2 is SAAADI. The length of the CDR3 is 13 residues. V was shortened by 6 bases and J by 5 bases, with 11 bases between the two germline ends. The CDR3 DNA sequence: TGCGCCAGCAGGGGAGCAGGCGATCAGCCCCAGCATTTT. This gives the protein CASRGAGDQPQHF.

The J gene is TRBJ2-1, the V gene TRBV29-1, with TRBD2 identical over 11 bases. Germline V lookup: CDR1 SQVTM, CDR2 ANQGSEA. V trimming: 4 bases; J trimming: 10 bases; junction bases outside the gene matches: 18. The CDR3 has 17 residues. For the CDR3, the DNA is TGCAGCGTTGCAGGACAGGGGAGTAGCGGGAGGGCCGCGGAGCAGTTCTTC. Protein: CSVAGQGSSGRAAEQFF.

This rearrangement joins TRBV5-1 to TRBJ1-5; 8 nucleotides line up with TRBD1. V shed 1 base and J 0 bases; nucleotides not matched to a gene: 0. The CDR3 contains 15 residues. Germline-derived CDR1 and CDR2 are SGHRS and YFSETQ. The chain's CDR3 is CASSLTGGSNQPQHF. The CDR3 DNA reads as TGCGCCAGCAGCTTGACAGGGGGTAGCAATCAGCCCCAGCATTTT.

As to this clone: One end of the junction fails to match germline, which may point to a read error. The sample carries other DNA sequences with the same CDR3. V usage is TRBV18 and J usage is TRBJ2-2, with unresolved D. Germline CDR1 reads KGHSH; CDR2 reads LQKENI. CDR3 length: 15 residues. The CDR3 region is CASSPPKGSTGELFF. CDR3 sequence (DNA): TGTGCTAGCTCACCACCGAAGGGAAGCACCGGGGAGCTGTTTTTT.

This chain connects TRBV27 to TRBJ2-1; 10 positions match TRBD1. CDR3 length: 16 amino acids. CDR1 and CDR2 (germline): MNHEY, SMNVEV (reference sequence). V gave up 5 bases and J gave up 4 bases; unmatched junction bases: 8. For the CDR3, the DNA is TGTGCCAGCAGTACTAGGGACAGGGGCTTATACAATGAGCAGTTCTTC. It yields the protein CASSTRDRGLYNEQFF.

The sample holds a few counts of this clone. The CDR3 loop reads CASTTRSYEQYF. CDR3 sequence (DNA): TGTGCGTCGACTACCCGATCCTACGAGCAGTACTTC. The chain joins TRBV2 to TRBJ2-7, with a weak D call TRBD2 (5 bases). The CDR3 runs to 12 residues. Per the germline V gene, CDR1 is SNHLY and CDR2 is FYNNEI.

CDR3 residues: CASSQTTPKNQPQHF. Written as DNA, the CDR3 is TGTGCCAGCAGTCAGACAACTCCCAAAAATCAGCCCCAGCATTTT. The chain recombines TRBV7-9 with TRBJ1-5; D unresolved. V dropped 6 bases and J dropped 4 bases, with 16 bases sitting between them. Germline V lookup: CDR1 SEHNR, CDR2 FQNEAQ (reference sequence). CDR3 length: 15 amino acids.

This rearrangement joins TRBV18 to TRBJ2-5, with 12 bases identical to TRBD2. CDR3 size: 14 residues. The J segment lost 4 bases and the V segment lost 6 bases, leaving 3 bases of the junction unmatched. Germline-derived CDR1 and CDR2 are KGHSH and LQKENI. The CDR3 loop is CASSQTSGRETQYF. Here the CDR3 DNA reads TGTGCCAGCTCTCAGACTAGCGGGAGAGAGACCCAGTACTTC.

The chain uses TRBV10-3 and TRBJ1-5; 7 nucleotides match TRBD1. Trimming at V came to 5 bases and at J to 4 bases, leaving 8 bases not matched to a gene. There are 15 residues in the CDR3. Germline V gene sequence: CDR1 ENHRY, CDR2 SYGVKD. The CDR3 protein is CAISPGQAKNQPQHF. CDR3 DNA: TGTGCCATCAGTCCCGGACAGGCCAAGAATCAGCCCCAGCATTTT.

The rearrangement links TRBV6-1 to TRBJ2-1; the match to TRBD2 covers 8 bases. V lost 7 bases to trimming and J lost 3 bases; unmatched junction nucleotides: 8. There are 15 residues in the CDR3. From germline, CDR1 is MNHNS and CDR2 SASEGT. DNA of the CDR3: TGTGCCAGCACTCTCCGTAGCGGGGACTACAATGAGCAGTTCTTC. Its translation: CASTLRSGDYNEQFF.